This T cell receptor (beta chain) was sequenced during a study of blood T cell repertoires in COVID-19. Measured with immunoSEQ multiplex PCR; TCRdb has only the in-frame clones, and not every one. Seen here are 340,000 or so clones, 80% to 90% observed once, and the top ten hold roughly 4.2%. The germline CDR1 and CDR2 sequences are SEHNR and FQNEAQ (reference sequence). CDR3 length equals 17 residues. V lost 1 base, J lost 6 bases, and 14 bases stayed unmatched. The clonotype comes from a middle-aged woman with acute COVID-19. The sequencing sample was made of PBMCs or T cells enriched from blood (not recorded which). V is TRBV7-9 and J is TRBJ1-2, with 7 bases identical to TRBD1. This CDR3 reads CASSLGILDRESHGYTF. CDR3 nucleotide sequence: TGTGCCAGCAGCTTAGGAATCCTCGACAGGGAGTCTCATGGCTACACCTTC.